This T cell receptor beta chain was recorded in a study of control samples from healthy donors and cancer patients. On this clone itself: The sample contains more than one DNA sequence encoding this CDR3.

TCRdb keeps only in-frame clones here, not all; method: immunoSEQ multiplex PCR. The data contain roughly 150,000 clones, roughly 93% of them singletons. Trimming cost V 0 bases and J 3 bases, with 2 bases left between them. This CDR3 contains 11 residues. The germline V gene encodes CDR1 DFQATT and CDR2 SNEGSKA (reference sequence). The specimen was blood. The V and J genes are TRBV20-1 and TRBJ1-1; the D is unclear. This sequence was found in a man aged 18 to 35 in good health. The CDR3 DNA reads TGCAGTGCTAGAGATGACACTGAAGCTTTCTTT. Residues: CSARDDTEAFF.